Presented here are 6 T cell receptor beta chains from one specimen sequenced in a study of shared clonotypes between healthy human individuals. The table came from immunoSEQ multiplex PCR; TCRdb's copy has only in-frame clones and leaves some out. The data contain millions of clones, 90% to 95% of them singletons. The sample was naive CD4+ T cells sorted from blood. The subset is: CD45RA+ positively selected. These receptors all stem from a man younger than 35 in good health.

As regards this clone: Distinct nucleotide sequences in the sample also encode this CDR3. The chain uses TRBV6-5 and TRBJ1-2; D possibly corresponds to TRBD1 (6 bases). Germline V gene sequence: CDR1 MNHEY, CDR2 SVGAGI. The V gene lost 6 bases and the J gene lost 1 base, with 15 bases spanning the gap. The CDR3 spans 15 residues. This CDR3 is CASSRGTKDNYGYTF. CDR3 in DNA: TGTGCCAGCAGCCGTGGGACAAAGGATAACTATGGCTACACCTTC.

CDR3: CASSLESPETQYF. The DNA for the CDR3 is TGTGCCAGCAGCTTAGAGAGCCCGGAGACCCAGTACTTC. The chain uses TRBV5-4 and TRBJ2-5; D is undetermined. Germline CDR1 and CDR2: SGHNT and YYREEE (reference sequence). V lost 2 bases to trimming and J lost 5 bases, with 10 bases between them. This CDR3 contains 13 residues.

V gene TRBV30 combines with J gene TRBJ2-1; TRBD2 is a possible D gene (7 bases). Trimming stripped 0 bases from V and 5 bases from J, with 23 bases between. Germline values: CDR1 GTSNPN, CDR2 SVGIG (reference sequence). This CDR3 comprises 18 residues. CDR3 in DNA: TGTGCCTGGAGTGTAGACCGGACTAGTGGAGGGGGAAACAATGAGCAGTTCTTC. Protein product: CAWSVDRTSGGGNNEQFF.

The rearrangement joins TRBV5-1 to TRBJ1-2, with 10 bases that match TRBD1. The CDR3 consists of 15 residues. V lost 0 bases and J lost 7; bases outside the gene matches: 6. Germline V gene data show CDR1 as SGHRS and CDR2 as YFSETQ. CDR3 nucleotide sequence: TGCGCCAGCAGCTTGGGCGGGACAGGGGAATTTGGCTACACCTTC. This encodes CASSLGGTGEFGYTF.

This chain uses TRBV6-5 with TRBJ1-4; D is perhaps TRBD1 (5 bases). Germline V gives CDR1 MNHEY, CDR2 SVGAGI. The CDR3 contains 15 residues. V was trimmed by 8 bases and J by 3 bases, leaving 16 bases between them. The DNA of the CDR3 is TGTGCCAGCGGCGGGGGGAGGGGTCCTAATGAAAAACTGTTTTTT. Amino acid sequence: CASGGGRGPNEKLFF.

A remark on this clone: The same CDR3 can be traced to other DNA sequences in this sample. J is TRBJ2-6 and V is TRBV6-5; D ambiguous. The germline CDR1 and CDR2 sequences are MNHEY and SVGAGI. The CDR3 has 15 amino acids. Trimming removed 2 bases from V and 0 bases from J, with 5 bases in between. CDR3 coding DNA: TGTGCCAGCAGTTACATTGCCTCTGGGGCCAACGTCCTGACTTTC. Translation gives CASSYIASGANVLTF.